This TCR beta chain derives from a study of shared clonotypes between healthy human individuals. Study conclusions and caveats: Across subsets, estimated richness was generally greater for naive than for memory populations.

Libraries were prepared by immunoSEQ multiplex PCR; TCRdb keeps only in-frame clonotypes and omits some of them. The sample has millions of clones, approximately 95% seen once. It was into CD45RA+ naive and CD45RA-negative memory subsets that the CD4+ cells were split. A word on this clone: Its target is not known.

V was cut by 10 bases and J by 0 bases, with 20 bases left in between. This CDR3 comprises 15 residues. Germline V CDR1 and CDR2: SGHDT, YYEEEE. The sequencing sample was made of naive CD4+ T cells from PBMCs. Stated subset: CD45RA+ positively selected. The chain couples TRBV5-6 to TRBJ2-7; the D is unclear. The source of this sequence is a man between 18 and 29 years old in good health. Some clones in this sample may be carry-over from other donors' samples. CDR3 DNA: TGTGCCTGCCGGACGTGGCCGAGTCGCTCCTACGAGCAGTACTTC. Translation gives CACRTWPSRSYEQYF.